The present entry profiles one TCR beta chain with its context. The antigen remains undetermined. This CDR3 is 16 amino acids long. In germline, CDR1 is SGHRS, CDR2 YFSETQ. V lost 3 bases to trimming and J lost 5 bases; unmatched junction nucleotides: 7. These data originate in a study of OX40 agonist ivuxolimab in advanced cancers. Overall study: Patients with prior anti-PD-1, anti-PD-L1 or anti-CTLA-4 therapy were eligible; 35% to 45% had some.

Overall study findings and caveats: Clonal expansion was among the lowest in partial responders at 0.1-3.0 mg/kg, especially CD8+.

Here immunoSEQ multiplex PCR was the method, and the copy in TCRdb shows in-frame clones only, minus some. The table lists about 58,000 clones, 83% of them singletons. Blood draws occurred at baseline, cycle 4 day 1, and cycle 7 day 1. This TCR came from an adult with an advanced solid tumor such as melanoma, head and neck, liver or kidney cancer. The chain links TRBV5-1 to TRBJ1-4, with 10 bases that match TRBD1. The source material was CD4+ or CD8+ T cells sorted from blood, sampled in a trial of the OX40 agonist ivuxolimab. The chain's CDR3 is CASSWGQGRFNEKLFF. CDR3 DNA: TGCGCCAGCAGCTGGGGACAGGGGAGATTCAATGAAAAACTGTTTTTT.